This T cell receptor beta chain was identified during a study of CD8+CD57+ T cells in acquired aplastic anemia. Using genomic DNA as the template, TCR beta VDJ and CDR3 profiling was carried out. TCRdb re-called the reads through MiXCR, storing one row per CDR3 protein. The sample shows about 200,000 distinct CDR3 sequences, about 60% of them seen only once. Germline V gene lookup returns CDR1 SGDLS and CDR2 YYNGEE. V lost 3 bases and J lost 7, with 13 bases in between. The CDR3 runs 13 residues. For sequencing, patients were chosen who had shown expansion of CD8+CD57+ cells by flow cytometry. This rearrangement joins TRBV9 to TRBJ1-1; tentatively, D is TRBD1 (6 bases). The specimen was sorted CD4+, CD8+, or CD8+CD57+ T cells (not recorded which) from PBMCs. The receptor comes from a human donor with aplastic anemia. The CDR3 region has the DNA TGTGCCAGCAGCGCTGGGACAAAACTTGAAGCTTTCTTT. Translation: CASSAGTKLEAFF.